This T cell receptor (beta chain) stems from a study of T-cell memory formation after mild COVID-19. Looking at the study overall: The two donors had largely donor-specific TCR clusters.

The V gene end was trimmed by 5 bases and the J gene end by 1 base; junction bases not matched to a gene: 10. The length of the CDR3 is 16 residues. Looked up from germline, CDR1 is SEHNR and CDR2 is FQNEAQ (reference sequence). Sample barcodes and UMIs were carried by the TCR alpha and TCR beta cDNA libraries that 5'RACE generated with constant-segment primers. MiXCR, applied by TCRdb to the 5' RACE reads, yields one record per CDR3 protein. The sample has around 450,000 distinct CDR3 sequences; roughly 20% are singletons. Study-wide results and limits: Several responding clones turned up in pre-infection memory, indicating that cross-reactive memory may have taken part. Clones contracting over day 15 to 85 were CD4/CD8 balanced, with later expanders leaning CD4+.

This clonotype was detected a few times. Its antigen is unknown. This rearrangement joins TRBV7-9 to TRBJ1-1, with TRBD1 identical over 7 bases. Sequenced: PBMCs or a T cell subset sorted from them (not recorded which). This TCR was recovered from an adult woman who had mild COVID-19 (a few samples of this study predate the infection). Cell type and time point are not known. The CDR3 DNA reads as TGTGCCAGCAGCAGAGGGGGCGGCAGGGGGAACACTGAAGCTTTCTTT. Translation: CASSRGGGRGNTEAFF.